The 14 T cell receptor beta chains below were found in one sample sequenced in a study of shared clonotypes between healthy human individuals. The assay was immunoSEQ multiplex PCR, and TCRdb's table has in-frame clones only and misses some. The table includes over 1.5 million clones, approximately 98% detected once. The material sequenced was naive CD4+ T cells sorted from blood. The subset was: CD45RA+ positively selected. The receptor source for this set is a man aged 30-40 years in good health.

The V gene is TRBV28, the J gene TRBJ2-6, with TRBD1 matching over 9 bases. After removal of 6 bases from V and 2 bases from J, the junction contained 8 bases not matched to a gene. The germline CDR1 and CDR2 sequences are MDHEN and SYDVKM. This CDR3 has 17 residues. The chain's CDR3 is CASREGRTGAGANVLTF. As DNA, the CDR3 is TGTGCCAGCAGAGAAGGTCGGACAGGGGCTGGGGCCAACGTCCTGACTTTC.

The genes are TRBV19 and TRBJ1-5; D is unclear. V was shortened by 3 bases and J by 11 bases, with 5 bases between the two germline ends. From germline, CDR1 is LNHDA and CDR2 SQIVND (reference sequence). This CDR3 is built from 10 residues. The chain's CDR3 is CASSMGTQHF. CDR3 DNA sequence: TGTGCCAGTAGTATGGGCACCCAGCATTTT.

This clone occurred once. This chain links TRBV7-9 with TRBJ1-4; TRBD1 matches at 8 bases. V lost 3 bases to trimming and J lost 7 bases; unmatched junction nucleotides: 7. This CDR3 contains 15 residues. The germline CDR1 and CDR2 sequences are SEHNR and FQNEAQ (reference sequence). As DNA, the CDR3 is TGTGCCAGCAGCTTTTTACAGGGGGAGGGTGAAAAACTGTTTTTT. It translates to CASSFLQGEGEKLFF.

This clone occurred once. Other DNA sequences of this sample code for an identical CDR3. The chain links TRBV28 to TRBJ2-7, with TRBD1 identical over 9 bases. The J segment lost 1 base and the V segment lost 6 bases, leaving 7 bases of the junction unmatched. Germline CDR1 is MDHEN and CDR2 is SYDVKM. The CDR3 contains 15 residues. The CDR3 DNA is TGTGCCAGCAGCCCCCCAGGGACAGGGTCCTACGAGCAGTACTTC. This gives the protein CASSPPGTGSYEQYF. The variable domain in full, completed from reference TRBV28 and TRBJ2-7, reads DVKVTQSSRYLVKRTGEKVFLECVQDMDHENMFWYRQDPGLGLRLIYFSYDVKMKEKGDIPEGYSVSREKKERFSLILESASTNQTSMYLCASSPPGTGSYEQYFGPGTRLTVT.

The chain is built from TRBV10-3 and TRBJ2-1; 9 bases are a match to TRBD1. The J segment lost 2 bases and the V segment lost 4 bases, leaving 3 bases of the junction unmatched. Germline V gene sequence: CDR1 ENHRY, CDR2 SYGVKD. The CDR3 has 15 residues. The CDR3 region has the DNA TGTGCCATCAGTGCCCGGACAGGGGCCTACAATGAGCAGTTCTTC. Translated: CAISARTGAYNEQFF.

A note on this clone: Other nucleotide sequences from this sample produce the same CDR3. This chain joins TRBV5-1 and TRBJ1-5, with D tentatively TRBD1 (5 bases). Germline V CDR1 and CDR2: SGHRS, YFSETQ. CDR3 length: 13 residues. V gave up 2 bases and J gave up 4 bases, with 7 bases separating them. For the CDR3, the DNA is TGCGCCAGCAGCTTCTCAGGGAATCAGCCCCAGCATTTT. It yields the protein CASSFSGNQPQHF.

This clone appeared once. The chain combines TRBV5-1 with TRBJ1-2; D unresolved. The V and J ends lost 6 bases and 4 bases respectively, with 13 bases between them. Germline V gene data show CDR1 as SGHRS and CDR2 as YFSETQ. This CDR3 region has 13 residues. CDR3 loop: CASTREETYGYTF. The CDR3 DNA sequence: TGCGCCAGCACCAGAGAGGAGACCTATGGCTACACCTTC.

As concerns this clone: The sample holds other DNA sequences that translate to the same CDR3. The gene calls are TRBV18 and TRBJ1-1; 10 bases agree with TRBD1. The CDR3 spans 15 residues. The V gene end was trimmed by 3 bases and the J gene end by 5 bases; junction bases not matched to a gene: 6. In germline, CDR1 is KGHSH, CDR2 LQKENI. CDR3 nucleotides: TGTGCCAGCTCACCCCGACAGGGGGCGGGTACTGAAGCTTTCTTT. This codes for CASSPRQGAGTEAFF.

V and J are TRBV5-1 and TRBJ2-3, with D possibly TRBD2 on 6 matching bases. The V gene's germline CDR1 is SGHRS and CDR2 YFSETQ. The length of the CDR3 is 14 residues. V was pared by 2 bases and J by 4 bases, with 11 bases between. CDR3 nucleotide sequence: TGCGCCAGCAGCTTTGGCTGGGACTCAGATACGCAGTATTTT. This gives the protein CASSFGWDSDTQYF.

In DNA, the CDR3 is TGTGCCAGCAGTTACGGGTACGGCACCTACGAGCAGTACTTC. It yields the protein CASSYGYGTYEQYF. V gene TRBV6-5 combines with J gene TRBJ2-7, with unresolved D. V lost 2 bases, J lost 2 bases, and 10 bases lay in between. CDR1 is MNHEY, CDR2 SVGAGI, per germline. CDR3 length equals 14 residues.

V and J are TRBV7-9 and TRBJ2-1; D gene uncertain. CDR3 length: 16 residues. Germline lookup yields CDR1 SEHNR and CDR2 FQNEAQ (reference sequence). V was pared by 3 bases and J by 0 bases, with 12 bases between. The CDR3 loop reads CASSLGRTSSYNEQFF. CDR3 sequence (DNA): TGTGCCAGCAGCTTGGGTAGGACGAGCTCCTACAATGAGCAGTTCTTC. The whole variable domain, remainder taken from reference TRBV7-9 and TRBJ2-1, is DTGVSQNPRHKITKRGQNVTFRCDPISEHNRLYWYRQTLGQGPEFLTYFQNEAQLEKSRLLSDRFSAERPKGSFSTLEIQRTEQGDSAMYLCASSLGRTSSYNEQFFGPGTRLTVL.

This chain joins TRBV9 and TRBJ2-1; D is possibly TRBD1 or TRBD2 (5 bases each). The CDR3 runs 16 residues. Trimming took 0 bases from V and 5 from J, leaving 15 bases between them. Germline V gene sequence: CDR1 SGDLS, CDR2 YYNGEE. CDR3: CASSVGDVLGHNEQFF. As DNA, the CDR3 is TGTGCCAGCAGCGTAGGGGACGTACTTGGTCACAATGAGCAGTTCTTC.

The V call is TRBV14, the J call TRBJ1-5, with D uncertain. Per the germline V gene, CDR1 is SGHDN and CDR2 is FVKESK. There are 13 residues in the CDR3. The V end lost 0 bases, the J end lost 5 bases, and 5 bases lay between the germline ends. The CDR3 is CASSQDYYQPQHF. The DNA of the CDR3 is TGTGCCAGCAGCCAAGACTACTATCAGCCCCAGCATTTT.

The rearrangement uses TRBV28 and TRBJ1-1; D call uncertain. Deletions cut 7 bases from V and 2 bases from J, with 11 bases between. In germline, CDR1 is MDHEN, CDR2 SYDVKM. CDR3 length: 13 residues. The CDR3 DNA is TGTGCCAGCACCTTGATCTTAAACACTGAAGCTTTCTTT. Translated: CASTLILNTEAFF.